The sequence of this T cell receptor (beta chain) was determined in a study of CD8 T cells in Susac syndrome. When the RNA was reverse transcribed, random hexamers were used with an input of roughly 0.45 to 1 ug. With immunoSEQ multiplex PCR, TCR beta CDR3 was amplified across 54 Vbeta and 13 Jbeta. From the immunoSEQ multiplex PCR reads, TCRdb called clonotypes with MiXCR, one entry per CDR3 protein. The sample lists 180,000 or so distinct CDR3 sequences; approximately 96% were seen once. The CDR3 is 14 amino acids. CDR1 is KGHSH and CDR2 is LQKENI in the germline V gene. J gave up 3 bases and V 2 bases, and 4 bases lay outside the gene matches. Controls were healthy donors chosen to match patients in age and sex.

The sequenced sample consisted of CD4+ T cells from PBMCs. This chain links TRBV18 with TRBJ2-7; 7 nucleotides line up with TRBD1. The TCR originated in a human donor in good health. CDR3 amino acids: CASSPGTVDYEQYF. For the CDR3, the DNA is TGTGCCAGCTCACCAGGGACAGTGGACTACGAGCAGTACTTC.